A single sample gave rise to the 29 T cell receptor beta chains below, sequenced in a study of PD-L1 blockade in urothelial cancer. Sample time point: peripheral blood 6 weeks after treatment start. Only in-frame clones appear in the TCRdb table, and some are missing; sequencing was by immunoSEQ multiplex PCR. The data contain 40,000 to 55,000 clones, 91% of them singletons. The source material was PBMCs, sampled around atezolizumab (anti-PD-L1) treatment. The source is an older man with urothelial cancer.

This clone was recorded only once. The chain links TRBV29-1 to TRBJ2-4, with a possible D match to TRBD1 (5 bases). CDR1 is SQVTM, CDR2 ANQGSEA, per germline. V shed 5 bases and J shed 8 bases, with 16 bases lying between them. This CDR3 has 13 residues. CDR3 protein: CSVSQGRMDIQYF. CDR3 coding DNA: TGCAGCGTTAGTCAGGGCCGGATGGACATTCAGTACTTC.

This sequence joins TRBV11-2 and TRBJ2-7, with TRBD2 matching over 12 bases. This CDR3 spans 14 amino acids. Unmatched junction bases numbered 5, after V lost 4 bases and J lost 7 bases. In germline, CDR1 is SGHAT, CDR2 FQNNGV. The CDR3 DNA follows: TGTGCCAGCAGCTCGACCGGGACTAGCGGGGAGCAGTACTTC. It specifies CASSSTGTSGEQYF.

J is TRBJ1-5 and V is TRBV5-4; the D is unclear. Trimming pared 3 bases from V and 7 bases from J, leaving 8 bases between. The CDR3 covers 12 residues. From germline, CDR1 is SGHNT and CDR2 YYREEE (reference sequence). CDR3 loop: CASSSPGQPQHF. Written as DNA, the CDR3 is TGTGCCAGCAGCTCACCGGGACAGCCCCAGCATTTT.

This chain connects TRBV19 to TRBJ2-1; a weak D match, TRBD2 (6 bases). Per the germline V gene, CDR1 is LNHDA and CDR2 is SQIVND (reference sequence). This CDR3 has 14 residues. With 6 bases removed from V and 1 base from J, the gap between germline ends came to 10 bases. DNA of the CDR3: TGTGCCAGTAGACCTAGCGCTTCCTACAATGAGCAGTTCTTC. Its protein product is CASRPSASYNEQFF.

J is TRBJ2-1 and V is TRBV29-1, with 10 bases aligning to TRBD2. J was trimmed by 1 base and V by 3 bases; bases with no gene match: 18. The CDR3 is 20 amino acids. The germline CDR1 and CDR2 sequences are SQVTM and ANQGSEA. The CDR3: CSVDRGSSGSNFWSYNEQFF. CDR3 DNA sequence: TGCAGCGTTGATAGGGGTTCTAGCGGGAGTAATTTTTGGTCCTACAATGAGCAGTTCTTC.

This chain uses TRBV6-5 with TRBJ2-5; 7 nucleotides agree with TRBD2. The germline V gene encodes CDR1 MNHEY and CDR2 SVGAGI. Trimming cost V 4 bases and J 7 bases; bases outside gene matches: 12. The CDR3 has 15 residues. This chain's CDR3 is CASSSLAGVGGTQYF. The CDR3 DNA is TGTGCCAGCAGTTCGTTAGCGGGTGTCGGGGGGACCCAGTACTTC.

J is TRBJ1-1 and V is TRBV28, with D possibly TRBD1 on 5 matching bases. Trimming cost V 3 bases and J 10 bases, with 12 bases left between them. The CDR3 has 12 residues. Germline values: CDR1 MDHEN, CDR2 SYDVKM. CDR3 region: CASSLGGKIAFF. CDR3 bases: TGTGCCAGCAGTTTGGGGGGAAAAATAGCTTTCTTT.

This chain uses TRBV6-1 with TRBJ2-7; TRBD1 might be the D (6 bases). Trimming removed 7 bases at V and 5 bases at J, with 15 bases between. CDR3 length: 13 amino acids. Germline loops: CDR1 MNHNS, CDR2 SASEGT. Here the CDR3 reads CASMLSGADEQYF. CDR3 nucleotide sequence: TGTGCCAGCATGCTGTCAGGGGCCGACGAGCAGTACTTC.

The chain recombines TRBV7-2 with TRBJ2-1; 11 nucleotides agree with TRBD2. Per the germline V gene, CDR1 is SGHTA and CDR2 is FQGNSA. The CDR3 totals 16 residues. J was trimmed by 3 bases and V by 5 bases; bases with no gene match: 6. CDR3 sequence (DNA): TGTGCCAGCAGCCTCCAGGGGACTAGCGGCTACAATGAGCAGTTCTTC. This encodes CASSLQGTSGYNEQFF.

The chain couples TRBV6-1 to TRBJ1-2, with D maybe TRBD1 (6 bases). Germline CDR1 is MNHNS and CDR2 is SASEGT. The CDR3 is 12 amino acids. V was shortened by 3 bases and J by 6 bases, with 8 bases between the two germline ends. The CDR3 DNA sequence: TGTGCCAGCAGTGATAGGGGGAATGGCTACACCTTC. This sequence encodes CASSDRGNGYTF.

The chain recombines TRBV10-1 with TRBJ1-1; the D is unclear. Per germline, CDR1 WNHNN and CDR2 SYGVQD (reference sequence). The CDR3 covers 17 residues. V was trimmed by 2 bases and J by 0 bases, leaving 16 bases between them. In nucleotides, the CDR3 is TGCGCCAGCAGTGAGGGTAAGAATCCTACGATGAACACTGAAGCTTTCTTT. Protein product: CASSEGKNPTMNTEAFF.

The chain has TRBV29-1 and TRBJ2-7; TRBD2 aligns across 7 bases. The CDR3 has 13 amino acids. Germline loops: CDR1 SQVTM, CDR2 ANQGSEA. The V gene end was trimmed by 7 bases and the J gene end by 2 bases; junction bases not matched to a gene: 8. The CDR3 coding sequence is TGCAGCGGTTCTAGCGGAGCAGCCTACGAGCAGTACTTC. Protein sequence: CSGSSGAAYEQYF.

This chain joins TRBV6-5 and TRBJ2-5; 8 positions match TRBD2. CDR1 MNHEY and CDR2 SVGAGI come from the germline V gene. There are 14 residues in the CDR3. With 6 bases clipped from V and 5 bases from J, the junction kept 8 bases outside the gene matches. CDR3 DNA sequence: TGTGCCAGCAGGGTATCAGGCGGGGGGGAGACCCAGTACTTC. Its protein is CASRVSGGGETQYF.

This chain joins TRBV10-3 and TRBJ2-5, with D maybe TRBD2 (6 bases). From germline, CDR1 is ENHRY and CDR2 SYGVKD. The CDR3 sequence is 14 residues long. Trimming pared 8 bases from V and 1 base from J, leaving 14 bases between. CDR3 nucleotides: TGTGCCATCTGGGCGGGATCCCCCCAAGAGACCCAGTACTTC. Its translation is CAIWAGSPQETQYF.

The CDR3, as DNA: TGTGCCAGCTCACCGAGGAGCTCCTACGAGCAGTACTTC. Translated: CASSPRSSYEQYF. V is TRBV18 and J is TRBJ2-7; D ambiguous. This CDR3 comprises 13 residues. V lost 3 bases to trimming and J lost 0 bases, with 6 bases between them. Germline loops: CDR1 KGHSH, CDR2 LQKENI.

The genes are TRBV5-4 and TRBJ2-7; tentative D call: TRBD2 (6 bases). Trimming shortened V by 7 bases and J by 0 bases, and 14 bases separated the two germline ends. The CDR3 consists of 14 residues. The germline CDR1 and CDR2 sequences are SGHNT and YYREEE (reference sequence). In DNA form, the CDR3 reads TGTGCCAGCCGTGGGGGGAGCAGCTCCTACGAGCAGTACTTC. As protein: CASRGGSSSYEQYF.

CDR3 sequence (DNA): TGTGCCAGCAGTCTAATACGGGGACTAACGAACAATGAGCAGTTCTTC. Its protein is CASSLIRGLTNNEQFF. The chain has TRBV2 and TRBJ2-1, with TRBD2 matching over 7 bases. There are 16 residues in the CDR3. Trimming cost V 5 bases and J 5 bases; bases outside gene matches: 12. In germline, CDR1 is SNHLY, CDR2 FYNNEI.

The CDR3 DNA reads TGCGCCAGCAGCGGCGGGGGAAAGCACTATGGCTACACCTTC. It yields the protein CASSGGGKHYGYTF. This chain connects TRBV5-1 to TRBJ1-2; D possibly corresponds to TRBD1 (5 bases). Germline-derived CDR1 and CDR2 are SGHRS and YFSETQ. This CDR3 has 14 residues. The V and J ends lost 4 bases and 3 bases respectively, with 13 bases between them.

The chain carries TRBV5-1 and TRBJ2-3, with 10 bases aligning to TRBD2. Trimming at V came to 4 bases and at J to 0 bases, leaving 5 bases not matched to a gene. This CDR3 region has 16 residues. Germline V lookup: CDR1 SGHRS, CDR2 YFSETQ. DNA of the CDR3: TGCGCCAGCAGCCCCAGGACTAGCGGTAGCACAGATACGCAGTATTTT. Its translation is CASSPRTSGSTDTQYF.

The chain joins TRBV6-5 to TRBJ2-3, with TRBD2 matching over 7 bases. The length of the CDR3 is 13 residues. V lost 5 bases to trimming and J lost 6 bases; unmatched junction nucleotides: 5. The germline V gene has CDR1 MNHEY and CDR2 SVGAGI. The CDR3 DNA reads TGTGCCAGCAGTCCTAGCGGCCCCGATACGCAGTATTTT. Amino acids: CASSPSGPDTQYF.

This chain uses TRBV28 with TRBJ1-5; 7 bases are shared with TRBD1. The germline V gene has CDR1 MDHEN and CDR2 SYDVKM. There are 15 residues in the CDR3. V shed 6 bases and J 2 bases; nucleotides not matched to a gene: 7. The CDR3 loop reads CASSKNTGGNQPQHF. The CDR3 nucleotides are TGTGCCAGCAGCAAAAACACAGGGGGCAATCAGCCCCAGCATTTT.

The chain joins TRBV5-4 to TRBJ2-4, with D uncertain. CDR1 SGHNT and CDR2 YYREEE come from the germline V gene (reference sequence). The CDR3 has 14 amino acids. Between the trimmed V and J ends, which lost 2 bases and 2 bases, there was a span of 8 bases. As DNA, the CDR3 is TGTGCCAGCAGCTTTTCCGGGTCCAAAAACATTCAGTACTTC. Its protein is CASSFSGSKNIQYF.

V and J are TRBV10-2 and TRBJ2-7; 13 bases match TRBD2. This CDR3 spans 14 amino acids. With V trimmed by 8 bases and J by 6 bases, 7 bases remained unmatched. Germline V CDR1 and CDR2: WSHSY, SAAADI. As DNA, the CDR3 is TGCGCCAGCGGAGGACTAGCGGGAGTCTCCGAGCAGTACTTC. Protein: CASGGLAGVSEQYF.

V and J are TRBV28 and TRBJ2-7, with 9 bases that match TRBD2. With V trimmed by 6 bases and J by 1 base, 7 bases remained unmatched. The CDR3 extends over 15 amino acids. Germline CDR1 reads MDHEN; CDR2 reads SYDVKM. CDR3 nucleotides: TGTGCCAGCAGAGTAGCGGGAGTGTGGTCCTACGAGCAGTACTTC. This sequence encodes CASRVAGVWSYEQYF.

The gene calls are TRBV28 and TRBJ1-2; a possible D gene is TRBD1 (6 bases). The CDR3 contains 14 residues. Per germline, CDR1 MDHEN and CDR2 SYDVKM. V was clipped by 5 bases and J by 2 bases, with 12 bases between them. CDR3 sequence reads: CASSPRGRNYGYTF. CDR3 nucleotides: TGTGCCAGCAGTCCCAGGGGTAGGAACTATGGCTACACCTTC.

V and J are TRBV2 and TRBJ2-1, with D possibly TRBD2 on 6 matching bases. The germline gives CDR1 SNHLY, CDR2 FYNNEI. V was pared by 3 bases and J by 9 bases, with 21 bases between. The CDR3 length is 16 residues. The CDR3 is CASSEVSPGSTTEQFF. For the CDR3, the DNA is TGTGCCAGCAGTGAGGTGTCGCCCGGGAGCACCACTGAGCAGTTCTTC.

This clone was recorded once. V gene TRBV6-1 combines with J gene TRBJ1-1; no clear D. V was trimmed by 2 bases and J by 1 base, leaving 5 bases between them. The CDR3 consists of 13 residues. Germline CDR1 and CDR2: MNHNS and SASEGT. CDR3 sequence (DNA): TGTGCCAGCAGTGAACGGGGGAACACTGAAGCTTTCTTT. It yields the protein CASSERGNTEAFF.

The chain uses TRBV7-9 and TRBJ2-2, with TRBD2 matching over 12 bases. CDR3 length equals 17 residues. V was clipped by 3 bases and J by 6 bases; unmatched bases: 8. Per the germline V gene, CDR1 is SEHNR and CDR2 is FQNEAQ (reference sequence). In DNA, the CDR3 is TGTGCCAGCAGCTTTGATCTGCTAGCGGGAGGGCCCGGGGAGCTGTTTTTT. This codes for CASSFDLLAGGPGELFF.

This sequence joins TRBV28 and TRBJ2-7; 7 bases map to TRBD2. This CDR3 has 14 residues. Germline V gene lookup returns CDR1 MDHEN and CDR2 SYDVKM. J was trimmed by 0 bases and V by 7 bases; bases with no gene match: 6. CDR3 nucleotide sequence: TGTGCCAGCAATAGGGCGGGAGACTCCTACGAGCAGTACTTC. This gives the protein CASNRAGDSYEQYF. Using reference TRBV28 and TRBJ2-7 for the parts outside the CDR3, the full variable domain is DVKVTQSSRYLVKRTGEKVFLECVQDMDHENMFWYRQDPGLGLRLIYFSYDVKMKEKGDIPEGYSVSREKKERFSLILESASTNQTSMYLCASNRAGDSYEQYFGPGTRLTVT.